The 14 T cell receptor beta chains presented below share a single source sample, sequenced in a study of chemoradiotherapy in HPV16-positive cancers. Assay used: immunoSEQ multiplex PCR; TCRdb lists only in-frame clones, some missing. In the table there are 20,000 or so clones, about 86% of which are singletons. The sequences come from blood, collected from a patient who underwent chemoradiotherapy. These TCRs come from a human donor with HPV-associated anogenital cancer.

The rearrangement uses TRBV5-7 and TRBJ1-5, with a possible D match to TRBD1 (6 bases). The end of the DNA fits TRBJ2-3 better, so the J call may be wrong. TRBV5-7 is treated as an ORF (open reading frame) with a function not yet certain. The CDR3 loop spans 14 amino acids. DNA of the CDR3: TGTGCCAGCACCCCATCAGGGGATACCCAGCCCCAGTATTTT. Amino acid sequence: CASTPSGDTQPQYF.

V usage is TRBV4-2 and J usage is TRBJ2-1, with D unclear. The CDR3 length is 15 residues. CDR1 LGHNA and CDR2 YNFKEQ come from the germline V gene. V was clipped by 3 bases and J by 4 bases, with 13 bases between them. CDR3 DNA: TGTGCCAGCAGCCATGGGTCTTCCACTTACAATGAGCAGTTCTTC. Its protein product is CASSHGSSTYNEQFF.

This chain links TRBV6-5 with TRBJ2-7; 7 bases align to TRBD1. Unmatched junction bases numbered 1, after V lost 5 bases and J lost 6 bases. The length of the CDR3 is 11 residues. Germline V gene lookup returns CDR1 MNHEY and CDR2 SVGAGI. The CDR3 loop reads CASSRGPEQYF. Here the CDR3 DNA reads TGTGCCAGCAGTAGGGGGCCCGAGCAGTACTTC.

With regard to this clone: A read error may account for a junction end that differs from germline. The chain has TRBV29-1 and TRBJ1-2; D remains unclear. The CDR3 has 11 residues. The germline V gene has CDR1 SQVTM and CDR2 ANQGSEA. DNA of the CDR3: TGCAGCGTTCAAGACACCGATGGCTACACCTTC. Its translation: CSVQDTDGYTF. The full variable domain, completed using reference TRBV29-1 and TRBJ1-2, is SAVISQKPSRDICQRGTSLTIQCQVDSQVTMMFWYRQQPGQSLTLIATANQGSEATYESGFVIDKFPISRPNLTFSTLTVSNMSPEDSSIYLCSVQDTDGYTFGSGTRLTVV.

This rearrangement joins TRBV5-1 to TRBJ2-7; D uncertain. The germline gives CDR1 SGHRS, CDR2 YFSETQ. With 5 bases removed from V and 3 bases from J, the gap between germline ends came to 12 bases. This CDR3 comprises 13 residues. CDR3 sequence reads: CASSNSPGYEQYF. CDR3 nucleotide sequence: TGCGCCAGCAGTAACAGCCCCGGCTACGAGCAGTACTTC. Complete variable domain (other parts from reference TRBV5-1 and TRBJ2-7): KAGVTQTPRYLIKTRGQQVTLSCSPISGHRSVSWYQQTPGQGLQFLFEYFSETQRNKGNFPGRFSGRQFSNSRSEMNVSTLELGDSALYLCASSNSPGYEQYFGPGTRLTVT.

J is TRBJ2-5 and V is TRBV7-2; 9 bases are shared with TRBD2. The CDR3 spans 13 residues. The V and J ends lost 6 bases and 3 bases, in that order; junction bases with no gene match: 2. The V gene's germline CDR1 is SGHTA and CDR2 FQGNSA. This chain's CDR3 is CASRIAGEETQYF. The CDR3 region has the DNA TGTGCCAGCAGGATAGCGGGAGAAGAGACCCAGTACTTC.

The chain combines TRBV6-5 with TRBJ1-6, with unresolved D. The CDR3 spans 13 residues. Deletions cut 3 bases from V and 13 bases from J, with 13 bases between. The germline gives CDR1 MNHEY, CDR2 SVGAGI. The CDR3 region has the DNA TGTGCCAGCAGTTATCAAGTTCTGAACCCCCTCCACTTT. Its translation is CASSYQVLNPLHF.

J is TRBJ1-5 and V is TRBV19, with D uncertain. Germline loops: CDR1 LNHDA, CDR2 SQIVND (reference sequence). This CDR3 has 15 amino acids. Trimming took 7 bases from V and 1 from J, leaving 14 bases between them. DNA of the CDR3: TGTGCCAGTACCCCAGGAGGTCGGAGCAATCAGCCCCAGCATTTT. Translation gives CASTPGGRSNQPQHF.

The chain employs TRBV4-1 and TRBJ1-5; 8 bases are a match to TRBD1. V lost 4 bases to trimming and J lost 4 bases; unmatched junction nucleotides: 6. The length of the CDR3 is 15 residues. CDR1 and CDR2 from the germline V gene are MGHRA and YSYEKL. CDR3 nucleotides: TGCGCCAGCAGCCGGGAGGGACAGGAGAATCAGCCCCAGCATTTT. Translating it yields CASSREGQENQPQHF.

The chain has TRBV19 and TRBJ2-1, with TRBD2 as a possible D gene (6 bases). The CDR3 runs 15 residues. Germline V CDR1 and CDR2: LNHDA, SQIVND (reference sequence). The ends were cut back, 5 bases at V and 7 bases at J, with 18 bases in the middle. CDR3 loop: CASSPLTGARNEQFF. The CDR3 DNA reads TGTGCCAGTAGTCCCCTAACGGGAGCTCGGAATGAGCAGTTCTTC.

The chain links TRBV7-9 to TRBJ1-2, with D uncertain. Trimming cost V 2 bases and J 8 bases, with 24 bases left between them. In germline, CDR1 is SEHNR, CDR2 FQNEAQ (reference sequence). This CDR3 is 17 amino acids long. CDR3 coding DNA: TGTGCCAGCAGCTTACCGAGTCGGGGAGGGAACGGAGAGGGCTACACCTTC. It yields the protein CASSLPSRGGNGEGYTF.

The chain is built from TRBV30 and TRBJ1-2; maybe TRBD1 (6 bases). Deletions cut 3 bases from V and 8 bases from J, with 13 bases between. The CDR3 is 12 residues long. The germline V gene has CDR1 GTSNPN and CDR2 SVGIG (reference sequence). The CDR3 sequence is CAWREGGRGYTF. CDR3 sequence (DNA): TGTGCCTGGAGGGAAGGGGGTAGAGGCTACACCTTC. The full variable domain, its missing parts supplied by reference TRBV30 and TRBJ1-2, is SQTIHQWPATLVQPVGSPLSLECTVEGTSNPNLYWYRQAAGRGLQLLFYSVGIGQISSEVPQNLSASRPQDRQFILSSKKLLLSDSGFYLCAWREGGRGYTFGSGTRLTVV.

The chain has TRBV19 and TRBJ2-3; D not resolved. V dropped 7 bases and J dropped 8 bases, with 13 bases sitting between them. Germline lookup yields CDR1 LNHDA and CDR2 SQIVND (reference sequence). The CDR3 covers 12 residues. The CDR3 here is CASTATKGTQYF. CDR3 bases: TGTGCCAGTACAGCAACCAAGGGTACGCAGTATTTT.

The chain employs TRBV7-6 and TRBJ2-2, with D unresolved. CDR1 SGHVS and CDR2 FNYEAQ come from the germline V gene. V shed 10 bases and J shed 2 bases, with 11 bases lying between them. The CDR3 contains 13 residues. For the CDR3, the DNA is TGTGCCACATACTACCGAAACACCGGGGAGCTGTTTTTT. Translated: CATYYRNTGELFF. Variable domain in full (rest from reference TRBV7-6 and TRBJ2-2): GAGVSQSPRYKVTKRGQDVALRCDPISGHVSLYWYRQALGQGPEFLTYFNYEAQQDKSGLPNDRFSAERPEGSISTLTIQRTEQRDSAMYRCATYYRNTGELFFGEGSRLTVL.